These T cell receptor beta chains were read from a single sample in a study of shared clonotypes between healthy human individuals. Profiling relied on immunoSEQ multiplex PCR, and the TCRdb table lists in-frame clones only, not all of them. The data hold hundreds of thousands of clones, with approximately 95% observed a single time. The sample comprised naive CD8+ T cells sorted from blood. These TCRs come from a woman under 40 in good health. Both conserved end residues are part of each CDR3. The D gene is left open where the match is weak. For some rows the clone size is stated as once, few or many, or as a class when expanded; others skip it.

d_call j_call clone_size v_call cdr3_nt cdr3_aa
. TRBJ1-1 . TRBV21-1 TGTGCCAGCAGCAAGGGACCCCGGCAGGCTTTCTTT CASSKGPRQAFF
. TRBJ2-7 . TRBV7-9 TGTGCCAGCAGCTTAGCCGGGGAATACGAGCAGTACTTC CASSLAGEYEQYF
. TRBJ2-5 . TRBV28 TGTGCCAGCAGTTTATCGGACTCCCGGGCGGAGACCCAGTACTTC CASSLSDSRAETQYF
. TRBJ1-2 . TRBV4-2 TGTGCCAGCAGCCAAGTTACAGCCGATGGCTACACCTTC CASSQVTADGYTF
. TRBJ2-7 . TRBV6-1 TGTGCCAGCAGTCCGGCAGCCCCCTACGAGCAGTACTTC CASSPAAPYEQYF
TRBD1 TRBJ1-5 . TRBV19 TGTGCCAGTAGTATTGACAGGGAGGGTGATCAGCCCCAGCATTTT CASSIDREGDQPQHF
TRBD1 TRBJ2-7 . TRBV19 TGTGCCAGCTCCGGACAGGGTTACGAGCAGTACTTC CASSGQGYEQYF
. TRBJ2-7 . TRBV28 TGTGCCAGCAGTTTAGGGCAGGTCCCCTACGAGCAGTACTTC CASSLGQVPYEQYF
TRBD2 TRBJ2-2 . TRBV11-3 TGTGCCAGCAGCTTAGGTCTAGCGGAGCGAACCGGGGAGCTGTTTTTT CASSLGLAERTGELFF
. TRBJ2-7 . TRBV11-2 TGTGCCAGCACCCCGCCCGTGGCCTCAACCTACGAGCAGTACTTC CASTPPVASTYEQYF
. TRBJ1-2 . TRBV18 TGTGCCAGCTCAAATTCCCCGACAGCTCACGGAGGCTACACCTTC CASSNSPTAHGGYTF
TRBD1 TRBJ1-3 . TRBV5-1 TGCGCCAGCAGTCCCGGGACAGGGTTGGGAAACACCATATATTTT CASSPGTGLGNTIYF
. TRBJ2-7 . TRBV28 TGTGCCAGCACCCAGGGGGAGGGAGCGCAGTACTTC CASTQGEGAQYF
. TRBJ2-1 . TRBV11-2 TGTGCCAGCAGCCTTGGACTCGACTCCTACAATGAGCAGTTCTTC CASSLGLDSYNEQFF
. TRBJ2-7 . TRBV13 TGTGCCAGCAGCTTAGGATACGGCCAAACCTACGAGCAGTACTTC CASSLGYGQTYEQYF
. TRBJ2-7 . TRBV6-6 TGTGCCAGCAGTTATATAGAGGACTACGAGCAGTACTTC CASSYIEDYEQYF
. TRBJ2-5 . TRBV7-9 TGTGCCAGCAGCTTAGCTCTTGTAGGGGGTGAGACCCAGTACTTC CASSLALVGGETQYF
. TRBJ2-7 . TRBV27 TGTGCCAGCAGTTTATCGGCGCAGTACTACGAGCAGTACTTC CASSLSAQYYEQYF
. TRBJ1-5 once TRBV19 TGTGCCAGTAGTCTAGAGGTTAATAGCAATCAGCCCCAGCATTTT CASSLEVNSNQPQHF
. TRBJ1-1 . TRBV2 TGTGCCAGCAGTGCGTGGCTTCGGACTGAAGCTTTCTTT CASSAWLRTEAFF
. TRBJ2-7 . TRBV4-1 TGCGCCAGCAGCCAAACGTGGGCTAGCGCAAACTACGAGCAGTACTTC CASSQTWASANYEQYF
. TRBJ2-1 . TRBV2 TGTGCCAGCAGTCACGCTTCCTCGACCGAGTACAATGAGCAGTTCTTC CASSHASSTEYNEQFF
. TRBJ1-2 once TRBV5-6 TGTGCCAGCAGCCCTGGGAGGGTGCACTTCGGCTACACCTTC CASSPGRVHFGYTF
. TRBJ2-6 . TRBV27 TGTGCCAGCAGTTTAAGAAAGCCCGACTCTGGGGCCAACGTCCTGACTTTC CASSLRKPDSGANVLTF
. TRBJ2-1 . TRBV7-8 TGTGCCAGCAGCTTCGCCTCAAGCATAGGGTACTCCTACAATGAGCAGTTCTTC CASSFASSIGYSYNEQFF